These 15 T cell receptor beta chains were all obtained from the same sample, sequenced in a study of blood T cell repertoires in COVID-19. Clones were sequenced by immunoSEQ multiplex PCR, and TCRdb holds only the in-frame ones, with some missing. The sample lists about 180,000 clones, less than 90% occurring once. Sequencing was performed on peripheral blood. The receptors derive from a woman in her 70s with COVID-19, enrolled during active disease.

DNA for the CDR3: TGTGCCAGCAGCCTACTCGCGGGGGCACAGTACTTC. Translating it yields CASSLLAGAQYF. The chain carries TRBV28 and TRBJ2-7; D may be TRBD2 (7 bases). CDR3 length: 12 amino acids. V was pared by 6 bases and J by 10 bases, with 16 bases between. The germline gives CDR1 MDHEN, CDR2 SYDVKM.

The CDR3 sequence: CASSLSGTGVYGYTF. As DNA, the CDR3 is TGTGCCAGCAGTTTGTCGGGGACAGGGGTCTATGGCTACACCTTC. This chain joins TRBV27 and TRBJ1-2; 10 positions agree with TRBD1. CDR1 and CDR2 from the germline V gene are MNHEY and SMNVEV (reference sequence). The CDR3 has 15 residues. With V trimmed by 3 bases and J by 4 bases, 5 bases remained unmatched.

The chain couples TRBV11-2 to TRBJ2-7; possibly TRBD2 for D (6 bases). Between the trimmed V and J ends, which lost 1 base and 2 bases, there was a span of 24 bases. The CDR3 is 19 amino acids. CDR1 is SGHAT and CDR2 is FQNNGV in the germline V gene. The CDR3 coding sequence is TGTGCCAGCAGCTTAGCCCCCTCAATGTTGAGTAGCGGTACCTACGAGCAGTACTTC. It translates to CASSLAPSMLSSGTYEQYF.

This chain links TRBV19 with TRBJ1-2, with D unresolved. The length of the CDR3 is 17 residues. The V and J ends lost 7 bases and 4 bases respectively, with 25 bases between them. The germline CDR1 and CDR2 sequences are LNHDA and SQIVND (reference sequence). The CDR3 bases are TGTGCCAGTACCTACAGTCACGTATTCGGTGTCGGCTATGGCTACACCTTC. Translating it yields CASTYSHVFGVGYGYTF.

The rearrangement uses TRBV7-2 and TRBJ1-5; a weak D match, TRBD1 (6 bases). Germline CDR1 and CDR2: SGHTA and FQGNSA. The V end lost 0 bases, the J end lost 0 bases, and 9 bases lay between the germline ends. CDR3 length equals 16 residues. CDR3 sequence: CASSLATGTSNQPQHF. The CDR3, as DNA: TGTGCCAGCAGCTTAGCCACAGGGACTAGCAATCAGCCCCAGCATTTT.

The chain recombines TRBV5-1 with TRBJ1-1; 8 nucleotides align to TRBD1. This CDR3 is 16 amino acids long. The V segment lost 4 bases and the J segment 6 bases; nucleotides outside the gene matches: 14. Germline-derived CDR1 and CDR2 are SGHRS and YFSETQ. As DNA, the CDR3 is TGCGCCAGCAGCGTACAGACAGGGGTGGCCGAGTCTGAAGCTTTCTTT. Its protein is CASSVQTGVAESEAFF.

The chain employs TRBV19 and TRBJ2-3; D possibly corresponds to TRBD2 (6 bases). V dropped 3 bases and J dropped 2 bases, with 21 bases sitting between them. Germline-derived CDR1 and CDR2 are LNHDA and SQIVND (reference sequence). CDR3 size: 18 residues. The CDR3 nucleotides are TGTGCCAGTAGTATGTGGGGGACTTACCGACCATCCACAGATACGCAGTATTTT. Protein product: CASSMWGTYRPSTDTQYF.

The chain links TRBV7-2 to TRBJ1-2; 9 nucleotides align to TRBD1. This CDR3 has 16 amino acids. Germline CDR1 and CDR2: SGHTA and FQGNSA. V gave up 1 base and J gave up 2 bases; unmatched junction bases: 5. The CDR3 protein is CASSLGGQGRNYGYTF. In DNA, the CDR3 is TGTGCCAGCAGCTTAGGGGGACAGGGCAGGAACTATGGCTACACCTTC.

The chain employs TRBV29-1 and TRBJ1-1, with D possibly TRBD1 on 5 matching bases. Trimming removed 6 bases at V and 1 base at J, with 9 bases between. The V gene's germline CDR1 is SQVTM and CDR2 ANQGSEA. The CDR3 extends over 12 amino acids. In DNA, the CDR3 is TGCAGCGTGGGGCGTCAGAACACTGAAGCTTTCTTT. Protein product: CSVGRQNTEAFF.

The rearrangement links TRBV6-2 or TRBV6-3 to TRBJ1-2, with a weak D call TRBD1 (5 bases). With 2 bases removed from V and 8 bases from J, the gap between germline ends came to 15 bases. From germline, CDR1 is MNHEY and CDR2 SVGEGT. The CDR3 is 14 residues long. The CDR3 sequence is CASSYGWGRQGYTF. The CDR3 nucleotides read TGTGCCAGCAGTTACGGATGGGGTCGACAGGGCTACACCTTC.

The gene calls are TRBV30 and TRBJ1-1; D is unresolved. The V gene lost 2 bases and the J gene lost 0 bases, with 7 bases spanning the gap. CDR1 GTSNPN and CDR2 SVGIG come from the germline V gene (reference sequence). The CDR3 loop spans 13 amino acids. The CDR3 coding sequence is TGTGCCTGGAGTACAGTAATGAACACTGAAGCTTTCTTT. The encoded protein is CAWSTVMNTEAFF. The whole variable domain, filled in from reference TRBV30 and TRBJ1-1, reads SQTIHQWPATLVQPVGSPLSLECTVEGTSNPNLYWYRQAAGRGLQLLFYSVGIGQISSEVPQNLSASRPQDRQFILSSKKLLLSDSGFYLCAWSTVMNTEAFFGQGTRLTVV.

V gene TRBV28 combines with J gene TRBJ2-7; D ambiguous. CDR1 and CDR2 from the germline V gene are MDHEN and SYDVKM. This CDR3 region has 12 residues. Trimming cost V 4 bases and J 5 bases, with 9 bases left between them. CDR3 bases: TGTGCCAGCAGTTCCGTCACTGACGAGCAGTACTTC. Its protein is CASSSVTDEQYF.

This chain uses TRBV20-1 with TRBJ2-1, with D possibly matching TRBD1 (5 bases). The CDR3 consists of 14 residues. The germline gives CDR1 DFQATT, CDR2 SNEGSKA (reference sequence). V dropped 3 bases and J dropped 5 bases, with 14 bases sitting between them. CDR3 nucleotide sequence: TGCAGTGCTAGTCGGGCAGGGTGGAACAATGAGCAGTTCTTC. Protein sequence: CSASRAGWNNEQFF.

V and J are TRBV7-9 and TRBJ1-5; TRBD1 matches at 9 bases. CDR1 is SEHNR and CDR2 is FQNEAQ in the germline V gene (reference sequence). This CDR3 has 15 residues. V lost 4 bases and J lost 1; bases outside the gene matches: 2. CDR3 in amino acids: CASSSDRGSNQPQHF. The CDR3 DNA follows: TGTGCCAGCAGCTCAGACAGGGGGAGCAATCAGCCCCAGCATTTT.

The chain employs TRBV5-4 and TRBJ2-1; 11 bases are shared with TRBD1. V lost 8 bases to trimming and J lost 6 bases; unmatched junction nucleotides: 1. Germline V gene data show CDR1 as SGHNT and CDR2 as YYREEE (reference sequence). This CDR3 has 12 amino acids. The CDR3 sequence: CARGTGGNEQFF. CDR3 in DNA: TGTGCCAGAGGGACAGGGGGCAATGAGCAGTTCTTC.